The source of this TCR beta chain is a study of cytomegalovirus exposure and HLA in healthy donors. Broader study findings: Segments of the TCR beta V type were, in most cases, productive about 87% or about 30% of the time in an earlier analysis. TCR beta V- and J-gene trimming, according to a later analysis, was linked to a missense DCLRE1C variant. High specificity and sensitivity for cytomegalovirus status were reported for the classifier.

The CDR3 covers 11 residues. V dropped 7 bases and J dropped 8 bases, with 9 bases sitting between them. CDR1 is LNHDA, CDR2 SQIVND, per germline (reference sequence). The PCR used 60 Vbeta and 13 Jbeta primers. In the original workflow: There were some 87 million unique TCR beta chains by a later count, and approximately 10 million of them were shared. Some clones are missing from TCRdb's copy, which holds only in-frame ones; the method was immunoSEQ multiplex PCR. V, J and clone size reflect that table, while D and trimming were determined from the DNA. The data show some 150,000 clones, with around 76% seen just once and over 2.5% held by the top ten. Points on this clone: Its antigen is undetermined.

Material: PBMCs. The chain couples TRBV19 to TRBJ2-1; weak D call: TRBD1 (5 bases). This receptor was obtained from a male donor in good health and CMV-seronegative. For the CDR3, the DNA is TGTGCCAGTATTGGGGCCTATGAGCAGTTCTTC. This encodes CASIGAYEQFF.